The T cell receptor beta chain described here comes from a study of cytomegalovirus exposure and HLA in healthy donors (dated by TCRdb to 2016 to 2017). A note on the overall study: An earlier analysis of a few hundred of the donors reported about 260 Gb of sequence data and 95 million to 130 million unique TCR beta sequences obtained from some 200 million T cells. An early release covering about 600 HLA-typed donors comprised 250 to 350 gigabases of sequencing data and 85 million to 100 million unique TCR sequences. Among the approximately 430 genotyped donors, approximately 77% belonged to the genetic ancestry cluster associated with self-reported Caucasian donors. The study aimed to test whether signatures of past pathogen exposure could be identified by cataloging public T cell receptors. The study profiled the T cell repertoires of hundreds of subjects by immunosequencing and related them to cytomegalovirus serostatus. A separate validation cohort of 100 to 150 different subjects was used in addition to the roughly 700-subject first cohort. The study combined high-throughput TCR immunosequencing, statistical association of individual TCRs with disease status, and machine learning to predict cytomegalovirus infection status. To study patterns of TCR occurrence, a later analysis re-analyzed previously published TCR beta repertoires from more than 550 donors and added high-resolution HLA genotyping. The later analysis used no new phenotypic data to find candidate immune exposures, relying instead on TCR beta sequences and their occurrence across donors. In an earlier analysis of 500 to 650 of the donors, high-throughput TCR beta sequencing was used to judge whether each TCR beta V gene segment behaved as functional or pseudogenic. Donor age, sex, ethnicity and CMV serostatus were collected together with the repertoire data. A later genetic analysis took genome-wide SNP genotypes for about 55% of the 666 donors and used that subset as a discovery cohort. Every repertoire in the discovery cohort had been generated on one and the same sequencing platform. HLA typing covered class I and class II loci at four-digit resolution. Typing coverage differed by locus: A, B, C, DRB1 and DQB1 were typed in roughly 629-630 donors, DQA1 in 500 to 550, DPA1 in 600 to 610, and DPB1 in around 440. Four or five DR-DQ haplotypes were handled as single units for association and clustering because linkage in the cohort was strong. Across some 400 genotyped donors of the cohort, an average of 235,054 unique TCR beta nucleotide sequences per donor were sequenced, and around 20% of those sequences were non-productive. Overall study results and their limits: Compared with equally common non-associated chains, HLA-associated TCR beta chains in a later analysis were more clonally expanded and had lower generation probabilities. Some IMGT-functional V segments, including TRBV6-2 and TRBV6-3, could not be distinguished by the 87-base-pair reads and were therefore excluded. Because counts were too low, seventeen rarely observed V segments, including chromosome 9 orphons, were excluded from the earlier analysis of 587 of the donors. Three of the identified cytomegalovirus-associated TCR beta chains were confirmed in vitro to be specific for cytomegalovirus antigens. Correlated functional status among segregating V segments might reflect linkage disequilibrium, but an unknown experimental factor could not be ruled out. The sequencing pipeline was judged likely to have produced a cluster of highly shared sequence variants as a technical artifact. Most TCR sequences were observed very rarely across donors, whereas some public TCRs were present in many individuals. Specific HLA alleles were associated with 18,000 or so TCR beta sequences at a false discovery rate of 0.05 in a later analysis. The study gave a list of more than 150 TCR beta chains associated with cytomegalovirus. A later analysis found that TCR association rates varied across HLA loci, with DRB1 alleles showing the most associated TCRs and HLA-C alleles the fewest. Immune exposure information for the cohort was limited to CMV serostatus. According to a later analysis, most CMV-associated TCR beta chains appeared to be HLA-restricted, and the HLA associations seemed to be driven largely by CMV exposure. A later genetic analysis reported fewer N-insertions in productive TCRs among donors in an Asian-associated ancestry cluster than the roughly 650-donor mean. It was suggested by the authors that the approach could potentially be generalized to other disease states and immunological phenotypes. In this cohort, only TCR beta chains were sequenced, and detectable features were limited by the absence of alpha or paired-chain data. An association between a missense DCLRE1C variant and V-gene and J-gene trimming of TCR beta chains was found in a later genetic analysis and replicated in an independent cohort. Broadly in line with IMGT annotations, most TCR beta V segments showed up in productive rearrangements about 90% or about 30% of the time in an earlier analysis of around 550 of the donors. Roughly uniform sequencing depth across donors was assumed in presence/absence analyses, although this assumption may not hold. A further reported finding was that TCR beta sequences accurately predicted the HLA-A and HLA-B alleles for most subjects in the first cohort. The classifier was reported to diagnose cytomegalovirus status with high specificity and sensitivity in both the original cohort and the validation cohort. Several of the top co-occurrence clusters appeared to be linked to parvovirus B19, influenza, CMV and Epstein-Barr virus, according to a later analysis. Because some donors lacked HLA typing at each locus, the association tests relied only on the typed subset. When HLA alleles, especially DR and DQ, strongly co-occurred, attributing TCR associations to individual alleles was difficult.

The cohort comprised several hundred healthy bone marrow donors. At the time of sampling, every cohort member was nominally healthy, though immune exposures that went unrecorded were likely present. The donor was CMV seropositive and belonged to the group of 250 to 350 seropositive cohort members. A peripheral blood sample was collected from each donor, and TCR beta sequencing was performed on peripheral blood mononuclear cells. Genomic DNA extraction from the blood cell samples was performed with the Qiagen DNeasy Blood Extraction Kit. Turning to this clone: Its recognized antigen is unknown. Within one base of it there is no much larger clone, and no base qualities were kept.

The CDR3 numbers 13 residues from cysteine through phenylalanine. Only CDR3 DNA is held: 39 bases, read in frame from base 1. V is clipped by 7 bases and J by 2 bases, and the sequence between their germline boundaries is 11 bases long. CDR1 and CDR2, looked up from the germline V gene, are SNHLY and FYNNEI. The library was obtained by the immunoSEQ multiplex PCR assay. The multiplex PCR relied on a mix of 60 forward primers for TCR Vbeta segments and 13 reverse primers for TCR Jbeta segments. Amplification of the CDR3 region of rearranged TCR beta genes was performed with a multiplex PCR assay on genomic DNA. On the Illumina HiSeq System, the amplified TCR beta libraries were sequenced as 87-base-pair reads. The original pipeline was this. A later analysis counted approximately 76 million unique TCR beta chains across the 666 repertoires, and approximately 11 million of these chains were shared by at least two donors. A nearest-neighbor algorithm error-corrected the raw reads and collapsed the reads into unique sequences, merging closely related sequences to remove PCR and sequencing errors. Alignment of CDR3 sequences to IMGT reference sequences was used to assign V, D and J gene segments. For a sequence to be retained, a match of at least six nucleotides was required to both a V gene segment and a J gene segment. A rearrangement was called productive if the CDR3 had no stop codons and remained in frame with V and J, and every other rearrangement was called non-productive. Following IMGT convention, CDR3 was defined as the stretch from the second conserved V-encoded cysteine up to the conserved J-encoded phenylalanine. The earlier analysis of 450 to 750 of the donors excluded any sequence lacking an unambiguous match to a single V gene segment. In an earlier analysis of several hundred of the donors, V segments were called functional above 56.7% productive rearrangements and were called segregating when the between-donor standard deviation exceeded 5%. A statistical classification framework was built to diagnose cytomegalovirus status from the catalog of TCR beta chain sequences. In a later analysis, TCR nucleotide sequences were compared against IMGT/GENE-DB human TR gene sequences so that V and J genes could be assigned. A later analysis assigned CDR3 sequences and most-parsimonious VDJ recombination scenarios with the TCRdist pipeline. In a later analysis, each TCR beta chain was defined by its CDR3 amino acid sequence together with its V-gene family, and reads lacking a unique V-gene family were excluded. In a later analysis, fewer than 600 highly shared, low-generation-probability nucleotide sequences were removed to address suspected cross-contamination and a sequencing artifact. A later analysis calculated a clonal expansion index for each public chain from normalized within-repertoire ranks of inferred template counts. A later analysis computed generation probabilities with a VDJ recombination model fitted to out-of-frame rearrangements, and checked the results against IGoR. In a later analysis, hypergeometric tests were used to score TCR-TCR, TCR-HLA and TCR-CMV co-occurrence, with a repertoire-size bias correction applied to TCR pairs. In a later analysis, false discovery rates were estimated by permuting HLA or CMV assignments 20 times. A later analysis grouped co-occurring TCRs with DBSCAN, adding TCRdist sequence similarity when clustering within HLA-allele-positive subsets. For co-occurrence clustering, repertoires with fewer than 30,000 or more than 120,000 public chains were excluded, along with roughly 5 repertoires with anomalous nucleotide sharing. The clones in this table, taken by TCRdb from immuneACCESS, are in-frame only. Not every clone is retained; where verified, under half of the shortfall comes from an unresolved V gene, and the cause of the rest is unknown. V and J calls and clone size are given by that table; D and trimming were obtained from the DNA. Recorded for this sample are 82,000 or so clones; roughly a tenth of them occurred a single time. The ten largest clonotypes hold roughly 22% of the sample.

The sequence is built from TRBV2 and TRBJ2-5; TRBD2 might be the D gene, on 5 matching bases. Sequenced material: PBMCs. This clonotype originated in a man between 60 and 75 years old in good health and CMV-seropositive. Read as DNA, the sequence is TGTGCCAGCATTACGGGGTGGCAAGAGACCCAGTACTTC. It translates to CASITGWQETQYF. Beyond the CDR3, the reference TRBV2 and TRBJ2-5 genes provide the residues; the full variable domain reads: EPEVTQTPSHQVTQMGQEVILRCVPISNHLYFYWYRQILGQKVEFLVSFYNNEISEKSEIFDDQFSVERPDGSNFTLKIRSTKLEDSAMYFCASITGWQETQYFGPGTRLLVL.